These 7 T cell receptor beta chains came from one sample sequenced in a study of control samples from healthy donors and cancer patients. Clones were sequenced by immunoSEQ multiplex PCR, and TCRdb holds only the in-frame ones, with some missing. The table lists tens of thousands of clones, more than 85% of them singletons. The material sequenced was PBMCs. The source is a man in his forties or fifties with colorectal cancer.

V is TRBV27 and J is TRBJ2-7; D may match TRBD1 or TRBD2 (6 bases each). Trimming removed 1 base from V and 3 bases from J, with 22 bases in between. Germline loops: CDR1 MNHEY, CDR2 SMNVEV (reference sequence). The CDR3 length is 18 residues. The CDR3 loop reads CASSLLQGFGGESYEQYF. Written as DNA, the CDR3 is TGTGCCAGCAGTTTATTGCAGGGCTTCGGGGGCGAAAGCTACGAGCAGTACTTC.

The CDR3 reads CASSPRGTYDNGYTF. CDR3 in DNA: TGTGCCAGCTCACCCAGGGGGACGTACGATAATGGCTACACCTTC. The chain recombines TRBV18 with TRBJ1-2; 7 nucleotides agree with TRBD1. V was pared by 3 bases and J by 6 bases, with 10 bases of the junction left unmatched. The V gene's germline CDR1 is KGHSH and CDR2 LQKENI. This CDR3 has 15 residues.

The CDR3 DNA reads as TGTGCCAGCAGCTTAAGGGAGGGGGCGGATGGCTACACCTTC. Translating gives CASSLREGADGYTF. The genes are TRBV7-3 and TRBJ1-2, with 7 bases fitting TRBD1. CDR3 size: 14 residues. Trimming cost V 1 base and J 6 bases; bases outside gene matches: 5. Germline V gene data show CDR1 as SGHTA and CDR2 as FQGTGA.

The CDR3 reads CASSINPTSYEQYF. The CDR3 DNA reads TGTGCCAGCAGCATAAACCCAACAAGTTACGAGCAGTACTTC. The chain combines TRBV27 with TRBJ2-7; no firm D call. Germline CDR1 is MNHEY and CDR2 is SMNVEV (reference sequence). This CDR3 is 14 amino acids long. Trimming removed 6 bases from V and 4 bases from J, with 16 bases in between.

This clone turned up a few times. The chain links TRBV7-9 to TRBJ2-2; TRBD2 matches at 7 bases. In germline, CDR1 is SEHNR, CDR2 FQNEAQ (reference sequence). V dropped 5 bases and J dropped 6; count of bases not matched to a gene: 12. This CDR3 is 16 amino acids long. This chain's CDR3 is CASSARGGVKSGELFF. Here the CDR3 DNA reads TGTGCCAGCAGCGCCCGGGGAGGGGTGAAGTCCGGGGAGCTGTTTTTT.

The V gene is TRBV29-1, the J gene TRBJ2-1, with D tentatively TRBD1 (5 bases). CDR3 length equals 15 residues. CDR1 and CDR2 (germline): SQVTM, ANQGSEA. The V end was cut by 4 bases, the J end by 6 bases, with 19 bases between. CDR3 amino acids: CSVGSGRVLLNEQFF. CDR3 bases: TGCAGCGTTGGATCGGGCAGGGTCCTACTCAATGAGCAGTTCTTC.

V is TRBV7-3 and J is TRBJ1-1; D gene uncertain. V lost 4 bases, J lost 0 bases, and 9 bases lay in between. Germline values: CDR1 SGHTA, CDR2 FQGTGA. This CDR3 contains 14 residues. DNA for the CDR3: TGTGCCAGCAGCTCCTGGGGTCTGAACACTGAAGCTTTCTTT. Translating it yields CASSSWGLNTEAFF.